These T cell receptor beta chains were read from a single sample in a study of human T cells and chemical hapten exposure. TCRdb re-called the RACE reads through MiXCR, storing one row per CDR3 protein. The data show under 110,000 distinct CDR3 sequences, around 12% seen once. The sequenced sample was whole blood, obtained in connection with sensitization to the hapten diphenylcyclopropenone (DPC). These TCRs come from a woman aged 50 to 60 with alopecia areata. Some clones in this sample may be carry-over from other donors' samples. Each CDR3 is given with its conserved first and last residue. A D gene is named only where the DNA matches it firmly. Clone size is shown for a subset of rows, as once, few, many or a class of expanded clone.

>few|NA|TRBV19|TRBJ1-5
TGTGCCAGTAGTAGCTGGGGGGACATCCAGCCCCAGCATTTT
CASSSWGDIQPQHF
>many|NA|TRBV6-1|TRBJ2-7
TGTGCCAGCAGCTTCTTGGGGGAAACCTACGAGCAGTACTTC
CASSFLGETYEQYF
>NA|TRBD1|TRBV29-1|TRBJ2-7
TGCAGCGTCGTGGACAGGGAAAGAGGCTACGAGCAGTACTTC
CSVVDRERGYEQYF
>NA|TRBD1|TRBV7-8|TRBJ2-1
TGTACCAGCAGCTTACTACAGGGGGTCTACAATGAGCAGTTCTTC
CTSSLLQGVYNEQFF
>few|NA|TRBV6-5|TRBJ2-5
TGTGCCAGCAGTACCCCAGGGCTTGGGGCCCAAGAGACCCAGTACTTC
CASSTPGLGAQETQYF
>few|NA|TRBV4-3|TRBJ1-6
TGCGCCAGCAGCCAAGTTCGGGGGGTCAGATCACCCCTCCACTTT
CASSQVRGVRSPLHF
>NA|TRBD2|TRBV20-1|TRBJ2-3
TGCAGTGCTACTAGCGGGGGGGCCACAGATACGCAGTATTTT
CSATSGGATDTQYF
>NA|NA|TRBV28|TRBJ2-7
TGTGCCAGCAGTTTTGCAAATTCCTACGAGCAGTACTTC
CASSFANSYEQYF
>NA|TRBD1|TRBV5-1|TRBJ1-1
TGCGCCAGCAGCTGGGGACAGGGATCCAGCACTGAAGCTTTCTTT
CASSWGQGSSTEAFF
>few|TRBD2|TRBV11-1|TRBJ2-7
TGTGCCAGCAGCTTTGCCGGGAGGGCCCCCGAGCAGTACTTC
CASSFAGRAPEQYF
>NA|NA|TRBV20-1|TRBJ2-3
TGCAGTGGGACTCCTAGCACAGATACGCAGTATTTT
CSGTPSTDTQYF
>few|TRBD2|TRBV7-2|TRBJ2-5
TGTGCCAGCAGCTTAGCGGGGGGGCAAGAGACCCAGTACTTC
CASSLAGGQETQYF
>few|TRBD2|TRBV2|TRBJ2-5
TGTGCCAGCAGAAGACTAGCGGGGAACCAAGAGACCCAGTACTTC
CASRRLAGNQETQYF
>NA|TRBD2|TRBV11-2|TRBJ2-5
TGTACCAGCAGCTTGGGGAATAGCGGGACCCAAGAGACCCAGTACTTC
CTSSLGNSGTQETQYF
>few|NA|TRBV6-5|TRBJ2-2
TGTGCCAGCAGCCGGACAGACTCCAACACCGGGGAGCTGTTTTTT
CASSRTDSNTGELFF
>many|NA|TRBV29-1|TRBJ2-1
TGCAGCGGTCGGACCTACCATCCGGAGCAGTTCTTC
CSGRTYHPEQFF
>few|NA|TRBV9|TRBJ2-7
TGTGCCAGCAGCCCCGGGACATTGAGCTCCTACGAGCAGTACTTC
CASSPGTLSSYEQYF
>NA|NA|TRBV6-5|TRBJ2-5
TGTGCCAGCGGCGCAACCGGGAAGACCCAGTACTTC
CASGATGKTQYF
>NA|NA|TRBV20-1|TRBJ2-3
TGCAGTGCTAGAGGGGTGGAGTCTAACACAGATACGCAGTATTTT
CSARGVESNTDTQYF
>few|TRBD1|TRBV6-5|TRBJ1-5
TGTGCCAGCAGGCCTCAACAGGGGGTTGCAAATCAGCCCCAGCATTTT
CASRPQQGVANQPQHF
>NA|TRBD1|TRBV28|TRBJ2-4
TGTGCCAGCAGTCCGACGGGACAGGGTAACATTCAGTACTTC
CASSPTGQGNIQYF
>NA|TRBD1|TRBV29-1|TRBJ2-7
TGCAGCGGGAAGGACAGGGCGCGCGAGCAGTACTTC
CSGKDRAREQYF
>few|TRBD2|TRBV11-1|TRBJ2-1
TGTGCCAGCAGCCCCCGGGACTTATACGGGAGGGGAAATGAGCAGTTCTTC
CASSPRDLYGRGNEQFF
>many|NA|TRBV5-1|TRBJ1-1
TGCGCCAGCAGCTTGGAGAGGGGATCGGTCACTGAAGCTTTCTTT
CASSLERGSVTEAFF
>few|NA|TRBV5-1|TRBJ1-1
TGCGCCAGCAGCTTGTTTAGGGGACAGAACACTGAAGCTTTCTTT
CASSLFRGQNTEAFF
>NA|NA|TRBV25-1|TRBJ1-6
TGTGCCAGCAGTGAATTTGGTGTTAATTCACCCCTCCACTTT
CASSEFGVNSPLHF
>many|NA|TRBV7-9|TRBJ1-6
TGTGCCAGCAGCTTAGATGGGGGTACCCTCCACTTT
CASSLDGGTLHF
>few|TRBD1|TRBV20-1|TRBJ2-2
TGCAGTGCTAGTTCCCCAACCGGGACAGGACGTCCCGGGGAGCTGTTTTTT
CSASSPTGTGRPGELFF
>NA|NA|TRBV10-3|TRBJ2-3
TGTGCCATCAGTGCGTGGGAAGATACGCAGTATTTT
CAISAWEDTQYF
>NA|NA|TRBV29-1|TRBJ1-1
TGCAGCGCGGCGGGGCAGCCGAACACTGAAGCTTTCTTT
CSAAGQPNTEAFF
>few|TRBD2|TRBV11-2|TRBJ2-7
TGTGCCAGCAGCAAAATGACAGAAACCAGGACTAGCGGGGCCTACGAGCAGTACTTC
CASSKMTETRTSGAYEQYF
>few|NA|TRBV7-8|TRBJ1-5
TGTGCCAGCAGCTTTTACGACCCCCGGGGGCGCCGGCCCCAGCATTTT
CASSFYDPRGRRPQHF
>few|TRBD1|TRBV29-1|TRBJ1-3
TGCAGCGTTTCGGCAGGGGGCGCCGGAAACACCATATATTTT
CSVSAGGAGNTIYF
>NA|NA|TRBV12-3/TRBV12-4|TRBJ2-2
TGTGCCAGCAGTTTTAGCGCCACAGCCAGGACCGGGGAGCTGTTTTTT
CASSFSATARTGELFF
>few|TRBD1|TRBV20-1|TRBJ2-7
TGCAGTGCTAGAAACGACAGGGTGGGGAACTACGAGCAGTACTTC
CSARNDRVGNYEQYF
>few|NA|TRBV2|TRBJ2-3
TGTGCCAGCAAGGGAGCGTCCAAAGATACGCAGTATTTT
CASKGASKDTQYF
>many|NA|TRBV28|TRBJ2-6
TGTGCCAGCAGTTTATTCACCTCTGGGGCCAACGTCCTGACTTTC
CASSLFTSGANVLTF
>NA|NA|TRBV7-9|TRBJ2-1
TGTGCCAGCAGCTTAGTCCCACACAATGAGCAGTTCTTC
CASSLVPHNEQFF
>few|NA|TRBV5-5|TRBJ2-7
TGTGCCAGCAGCTTGGTTGAACTAGCAGAACCCTACGAGCAGTACTTC
CASSLVELAEPYEQYF
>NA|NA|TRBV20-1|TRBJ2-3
TGCAGTGCTAGAAATGCGGCAGATACGCAGTATTTT
CSARNAADTQYF
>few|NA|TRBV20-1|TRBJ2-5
TGCAGTGCTAGGGGGGATAGGGCTGCGGAGACCCAGTACTTC
CSARGDRAAETQYF
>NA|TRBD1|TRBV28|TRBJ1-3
TGTGCCAGCAGTCCACAGGGGCACACCATATATTTT
CASSPQGHTIYF
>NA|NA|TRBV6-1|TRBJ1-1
TGTGCCAGCAGCGTCGGTAGCACTGAAGCTTTCTTT
CASSVGSTEAFF
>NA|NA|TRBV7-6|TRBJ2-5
TGTGCCAGCAGCCCCGGGCTCTGGGGGCCGACCCAGTACTTC
CASSPGLWGPTQYF
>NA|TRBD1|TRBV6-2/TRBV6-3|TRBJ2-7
TGTGCCAGCAGTTACGGGACAGGGTTCTACGAGCAGTACTTC
CASSYGTGFYEQYF
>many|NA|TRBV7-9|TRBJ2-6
TGTGCCAGCAGCTTAGCAGGGAGAGCCAACGTCCTGACTTTC
CASSLAGRANVLTF
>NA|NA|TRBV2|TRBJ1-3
TGTGCCAGCTCAGGACAGAGCCTGTCTGGAAACACCATATATTTT
CASSGQSLSGNTIYF
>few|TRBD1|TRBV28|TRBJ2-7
TGTGCCAGCAGTCCAGGCGACAGGGGGCGAAGAACCTACGAGCAGTACTTC
CASSPGDRGRRTYEQYF
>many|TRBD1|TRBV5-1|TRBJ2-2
TGCGCCAGCAGCTTGGACGGACAGGGCACCGGGGAGCTGTTTTTT
CASSLDGQGTGELFF
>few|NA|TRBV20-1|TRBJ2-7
TGCAGTGCTAGCGGGCAAGCCTACGAGCAGTACTTC
CSASGQAYEQYF
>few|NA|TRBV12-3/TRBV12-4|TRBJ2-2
TGTGCCAGCAGAAGGGCAGCCACCGGGGAGCTGTTTTTT
CASRRAATGELFF
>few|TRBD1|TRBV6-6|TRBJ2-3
TGTGCCAGCGGGTTGGACAGGGGGTCCTTGGATACGCAGTATTTT
CASGLDRGSLDTQYF
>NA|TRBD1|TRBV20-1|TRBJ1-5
TGCAGTGCTTCTTGGACAGGGGACCAGCCCCAGCATTTT
CSASWTGDQPQHF
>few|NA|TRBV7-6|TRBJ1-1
TGTGCCAGCAGCCCAGCGGTGAACACTGAAGCTTTCTTT
CASSPAVNTEAFF
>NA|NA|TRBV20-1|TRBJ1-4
TGCAGTGCCCCGGGAGGTTATGCAACTAATGAAAAACTGTTTTTT
CSAPGGYATNEKLFF
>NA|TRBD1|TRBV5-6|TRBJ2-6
TGTGCCAGCAGCCTGGCAGGGACAGGGGACCCAACTGGGGCCAACGTCCTGACTTTC
CASSLAGTGDPTGANVLTF
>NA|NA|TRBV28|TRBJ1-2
TGTGCCAGCAGGCCAACCTCCTATGGCTACACCTTC
CASRPTSYGYTF
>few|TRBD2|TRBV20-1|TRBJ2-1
TGCAGTGCTAGAGGGACTAGCGGATACAACAATGAGCAGTTCTTC
CSARGTSGYNNEQFF